A single count supports the clone carrying this T cell receptor beta chain. CDR1 is MNHEY and CDR2 is SMNVEV in the germline V gene (reference sequence). The CDR3 extends over 14 amino acids. Trimming shortened V by 3 bases and J by 3 bases, and 12 bases separated the two germline ends. Per the original data handling: For nucleated cells, counts were estimated from reference gene primer amplification. TCRdb's table, derived via immunoSEQ multiplex PCR, lists solely in-frame clones and lacks some. That table supplies the V and J calls and clone size; D and trimming were determined from the DNA. The sample has around 430,000 clones; 88% are singletons. This sample is drawn from a study of blood T cell repertoires in COVID-19. On the study more broadly: In each case, the material was cDNA or gDNA derived from T cells, B-cell-depleted T cells, or PBMCs.

The rearrangement joins TRBV27 to TRBJ2-7, with D possibly matching TRBD2 (6 bases). This receptor was taken from a woman aged 45 to 65 with COVID-19, enrolled during active disease. Sequencing was performed on peripheral blood. The CDR3 spells CASSFAGLNYEQYF. Written as DNA, the CDR3 is TGTGCCAGCAGTTTTGCGGGGCTGAACTACGAGCAGTACTTC.